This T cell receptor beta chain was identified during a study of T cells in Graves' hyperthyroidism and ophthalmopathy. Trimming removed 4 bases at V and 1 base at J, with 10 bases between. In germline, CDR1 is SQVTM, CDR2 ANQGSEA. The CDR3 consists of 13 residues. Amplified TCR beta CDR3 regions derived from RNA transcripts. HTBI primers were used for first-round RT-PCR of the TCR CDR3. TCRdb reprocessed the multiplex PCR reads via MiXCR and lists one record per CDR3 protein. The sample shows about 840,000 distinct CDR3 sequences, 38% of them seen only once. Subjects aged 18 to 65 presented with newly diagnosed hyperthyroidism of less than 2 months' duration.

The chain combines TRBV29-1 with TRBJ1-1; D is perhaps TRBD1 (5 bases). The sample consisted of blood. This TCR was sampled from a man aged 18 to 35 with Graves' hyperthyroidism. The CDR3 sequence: CSVAGEENTEAFF. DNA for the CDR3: TGCAGCGTTGCGGGGGAGGAGAACACTGAAGCTTTCTTT.